What follows are 3 T cell receptor beta chains derived from one specimen sequenced in a study of cytomegalovirus exposure and HLA in healthy donors. Some clones are missing from TCRdb's copy, which holds only in-frame ones; the method was immunoSEQ multiplex PCR. The sample includes some 98,000 clones, more than 85% of them seen just once. Sequenced input: PBMCs. Every receptor here comes from a man younger than 35 in good health and CMV-seropositive.

This chain uses TRBV28 with TRBJ2-7; D might be TRBD1 (5 bases). The germline V and J ends were trimmed by 4 bases and 2 bases, with 12 bases remaining between them. Germline CDR1 is MDHEN and CDR2 is SYDVKM. The CDR3 totals 14 residues. The CDR3 nucleotides read TGTGCCAGCAGTTATTTCCAGGGCCCCTACGAGCAGTACTTC. This codes for CASSYFQGPYEQYF.

The genes are TRBV18 and TRBJ2-3, with 10 bases that match TRBD2. The germline V gene has CDR1 KGHSH and CDR2 LQKENI. V trimming: 3 bases; J trimming: 2 bases; junction bases outside the gene matches: 5. CDR3 length equals 16 residues. CDR3: CASSPWTSGNTDTQYF. The CDR3 DNA reads as TGTGCCAGCTCACCTTGGACTAGCGGAAACACAGATACGCAGTATTTT.

V is TRBV5-1 and J is TRBJ2-5; no clear D. V dropped 0 bases and J dropped 7 bases, with 13 bases sitting between them. CDR3 length: 14 amino acids. CDR1 SGHRS and CDR2 YFSETQ come from the germline V gene. CDR3 DNA: TGCGCCAGCAGCTTGGACTTACCTGGGCCGACCCAGTACTTC. Protein: CASSLDLPGPTQYF. Full variable domain (missing parts from reference TRBV5-1 and TRBJ2-5): KAGVTQTPRYLIKTRGQQVTLSCSPISGHRSVSWYQQTPGQGLQFLFEYFSETQRNKGNFPGRFSGRQFSNSRSEMNVSTLELGDSALYLCASSLDLPGPTQYFGPGTRLLVL.